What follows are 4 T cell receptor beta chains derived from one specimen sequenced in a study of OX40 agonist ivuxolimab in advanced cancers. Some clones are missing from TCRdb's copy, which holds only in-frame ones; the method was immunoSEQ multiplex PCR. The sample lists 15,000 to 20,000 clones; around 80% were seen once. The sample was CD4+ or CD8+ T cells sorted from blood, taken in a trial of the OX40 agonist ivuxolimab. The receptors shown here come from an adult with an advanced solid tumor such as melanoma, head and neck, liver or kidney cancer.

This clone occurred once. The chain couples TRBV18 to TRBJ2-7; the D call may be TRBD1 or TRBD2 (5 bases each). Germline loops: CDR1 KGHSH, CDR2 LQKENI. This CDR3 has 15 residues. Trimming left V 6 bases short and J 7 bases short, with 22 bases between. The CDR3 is CASSPGQAESGEQYF. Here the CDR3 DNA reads TGTGCCAGCTCCCCCGGACAAGCCGAATCGGGAGAGCAGTACTTC.

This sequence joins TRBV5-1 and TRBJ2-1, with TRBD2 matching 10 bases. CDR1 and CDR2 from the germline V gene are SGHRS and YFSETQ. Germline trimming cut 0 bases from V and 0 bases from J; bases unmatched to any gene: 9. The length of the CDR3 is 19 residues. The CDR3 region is CASSLGRKLAGSSYNEQFF. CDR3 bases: TGCGCCAGCAGCTTGGGGCGAAAACTAGCGGGAAGCTCCTACAATGAGCAGTTCTTC. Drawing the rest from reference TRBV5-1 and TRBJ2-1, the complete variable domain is KAGVTQTPRYLIKTRGQQVTLSCSPISGHRSVSWYQQTPGQGLQFLFEYFSETQRNKGNFPGRFSGRQFSNSRSEMNVSTLELGDSALYLCASSLGRKLAGSSYNEQFFGPGTRLTVL.

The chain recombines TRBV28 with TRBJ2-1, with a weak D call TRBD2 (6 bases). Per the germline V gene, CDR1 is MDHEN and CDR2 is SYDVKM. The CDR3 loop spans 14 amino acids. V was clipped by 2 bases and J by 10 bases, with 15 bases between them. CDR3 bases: TGTGCCAGCAGTTTAGGGGAGGTTTGGGAGGAGCAGTTCTTC. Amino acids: CASSLGEVWEEQFF.

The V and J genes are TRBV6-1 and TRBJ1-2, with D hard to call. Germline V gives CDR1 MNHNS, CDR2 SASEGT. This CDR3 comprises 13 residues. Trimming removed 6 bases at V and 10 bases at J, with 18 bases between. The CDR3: CASRPQSGLVYTF. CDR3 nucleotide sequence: TGTGCCAGCAGACCCCAGTCCGGCCTCGTCTACACCTTC.